This T cell receptor beta chain was found in a study of vaccination and CD4 T cells after COVID-19. Study-level background: Two of the convalescents were Hispanic, and the group consisted of six males and four females. Overlapping SARS-CoV-2, HCoV-NL63, HCoV-OC43 and HCoV-229E spike peptides stimulated the cells.

Concerning this clonotype: What it recognizes is unknown.

Stated treatment: roughly ten-day PBMC culture with coronavirus spike peptide pools or control peptides (ViraFEST assay). Positive SARS-CoV-2 PCR tests in convalescent patients dated from March to December 2020, pre-Alpha, Beta and Delta. With V trimmed by 3 bases and J by 9 bases, 4 bases remained unmatched. The CDR3 totals 12 residues. Germline CDR1 SEHNR, CDR2 FQNEAQ (reference sequence). Scientists ran DNA taken from cultured CD4+ T cells through the Oncomine TCR Beta short-read assay for sequencing. From the PCR reads, TCRdb called clonotypes with MiXCR, one entry per CDR3 protein. The sample includes fewer than 15,000 distinct CDR3 sequences, less than 60% of them seen just once.

This TCR came from a human donor who had recovered from COVID-19. This material consisted of CD4+ T cells from blood, cultured in vitro, taken before SARS-CoV-2 vaccination. The genes are TRBV7-9 and TRBJ1-1, with TRBD1 identical over 7 bases. CDR3 nucleotides: TGTGCCAGCAGCTTGGTGACAGGGAAAGCTTTCTTT. Amino acid sequence: CASSLVTGKAFF.